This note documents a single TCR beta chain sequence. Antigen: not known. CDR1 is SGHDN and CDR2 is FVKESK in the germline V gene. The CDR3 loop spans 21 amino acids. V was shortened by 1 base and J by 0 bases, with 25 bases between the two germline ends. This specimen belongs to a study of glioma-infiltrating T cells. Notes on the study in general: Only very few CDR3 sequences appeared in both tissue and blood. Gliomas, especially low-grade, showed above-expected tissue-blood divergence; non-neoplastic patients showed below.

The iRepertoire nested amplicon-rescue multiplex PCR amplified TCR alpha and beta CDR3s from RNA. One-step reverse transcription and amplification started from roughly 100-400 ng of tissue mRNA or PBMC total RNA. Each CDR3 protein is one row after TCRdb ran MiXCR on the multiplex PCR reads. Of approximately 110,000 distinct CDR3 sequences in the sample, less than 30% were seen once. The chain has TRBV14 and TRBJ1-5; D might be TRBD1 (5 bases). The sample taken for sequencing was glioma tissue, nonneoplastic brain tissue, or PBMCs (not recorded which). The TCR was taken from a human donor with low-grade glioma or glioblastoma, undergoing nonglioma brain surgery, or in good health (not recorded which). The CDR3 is CASSQVGASVQRNDSNQPQHF. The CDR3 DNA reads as TGTGCCAGCAGCCAAGTTGGGGCCTCAGTCCAGCGGAATGATAGCAATCAGCCCCAGCATTTT.